This T cell receptor (beta chain) was recorded in a study of T cell repertoires in aging, cancer and after chemotherapy. TRB rearrangements spanning V, D and J were amplified using mixed TRB-A/B primers. Each CDR3 protein gets one entry after TCRdb re-called the multiplex PCR reads with MiXCR. The table records over 9,500 distinct CDR3 sequences, 25% to 40% of them present only once. V gave up 3 bases and J gave up 4 bases, with 13 bases separating them. Germline CDR1 LNHDA, CDR2 SQIVND (reference sequence). This CDR3 comprises 15 residues. As regards this clonotype: Its target is unknown.

Peripheral blood genomic DNA, not sorted cells or RNA, was the template. Regarding the study as a whole: Rebound thymic output was suggested by rising median generation probability during chemotherapy in each cancer cohort. These repertoire data do not allow conclusions about immunological memory after chemotherapy.

The rearrangement joins TRBV19 to TRBJ1-5; D ambiguous. The TCR was taken from a human donor in good health. Sequencing used blood. CDR3 residues: CASSIDGNLNQPQHF. The CDR3 DNA follows: TGTGCCAGTAGTATCGACGGGAATTTAAATCAGCCCCAGCATTTT. Full variable domain (missing parts from reference TRBV19 and TRBJ1-5): DGGITQSPKYLFRKEGQNVTLSCEQNLNHDAMYWYRQDPGQGLRLIYYSQIVNDFQKGDIAEGYSVSREKKESFPLTVTSAQKNPTAFYLCASSIDGNLNQPQHFGDGTRLSIL.